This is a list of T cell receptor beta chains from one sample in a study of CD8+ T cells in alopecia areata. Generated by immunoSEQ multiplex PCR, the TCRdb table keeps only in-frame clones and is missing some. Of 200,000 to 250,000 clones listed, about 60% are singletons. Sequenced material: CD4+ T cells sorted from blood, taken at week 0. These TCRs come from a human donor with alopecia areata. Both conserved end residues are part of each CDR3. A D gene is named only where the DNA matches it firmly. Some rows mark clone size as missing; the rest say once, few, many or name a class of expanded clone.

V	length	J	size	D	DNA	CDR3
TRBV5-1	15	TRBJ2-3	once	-	TGCGCCAGCAGCTTGGCGGCTAGCCCCCCAGATACGCAGTATTTT	CASSLAASPPDTQYF
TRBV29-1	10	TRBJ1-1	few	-	TGCAGCGCATCAAACACTGAAGCTTTCTTT	CSASNTEAFF
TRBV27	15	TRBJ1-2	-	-	TGTGCCAGCATCATGAGAGCGGGGTTTGGCTATGGCTACACCTTC	CASIMRAGFGYGYTF
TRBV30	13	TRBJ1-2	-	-	TGTGCCTGGAGACACAGGGATGGGGATGGCTACACCTTC	CAWRHRDGDGYTF
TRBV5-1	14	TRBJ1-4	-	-	TGCGCCAGCACCCTTGGACGGGCTAATGAAAAACTGTTTTTT	CASTLGRANEKLFF
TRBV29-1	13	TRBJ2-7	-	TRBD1	TGCAGCGTTGATGGGACAGGTCCCTACGAGCAGTACTTC	CSVDGTGPYEQYF
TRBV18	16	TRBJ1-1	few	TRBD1	TGTGCCAGCTCACCATCAGCCGGGACAGGGTCGATTGAAGCTTTCTTT	CASSPSAGTGSIEAFF
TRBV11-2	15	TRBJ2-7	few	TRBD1	TGTGCCAGCAGCTTAGTGAGACAGGGAAGGTACGAGCAGTACTTC	CASSLVRQGRYEQYF
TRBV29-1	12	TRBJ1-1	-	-	TGCAGCGTTACCGACTCCGGGACTGAAGCTTTCTTT	CSVTDSGTEAFF
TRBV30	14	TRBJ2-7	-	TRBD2	TGTGCCTGCCGGACTAGCGGGAGGGGATACGAGCAGTACTTC	CACRTSGRGYEQYF
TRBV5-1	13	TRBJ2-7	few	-	TGCGCCAGCAGCTTGTCTACAGGACTCGAGCAGTACTTC	CASSLSTGLEQYF
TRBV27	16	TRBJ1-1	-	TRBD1	TGTGCCAGCAGTCTGGGACAGGGAGGTTCCATCACTGAAGCTTTCTTT	CASSLGQGGSITEAFF
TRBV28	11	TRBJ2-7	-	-	TGTGCCAGCACCCTCTCCTACGAGCAGTACTTC	CASTLSYEQYF
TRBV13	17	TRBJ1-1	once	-	TGTGCCAGCAGCTACCCCGGGGCCAGCGAAATGAACACTGAAGCTTTCTTT	CASSYPGASEMNTEAFF
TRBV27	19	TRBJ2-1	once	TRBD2	TGTGCCAGCAGCCTTTATCAGGGGCTAGCGGGAGGAGGGAACAATGAGCAGTTCTTC	CASSLYQGLAGGGNNEQFF
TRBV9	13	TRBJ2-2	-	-	TGTGCCAGCAGCGTAGAGTCGGCCGGGGAGCTGTTTTTT	CASSVESAGELFF
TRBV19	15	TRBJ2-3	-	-	TGTGCCAGTAGTATTCCGGGACAAGGCACAGATACGCAGTATTTT	CASSIPGQGTDTQYF
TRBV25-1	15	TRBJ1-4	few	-	TGTGCCAGCAGTGACGCAGGGCAACCTAATGAAAAACTGTTTTTT	CASSDAGQPNEKLFF
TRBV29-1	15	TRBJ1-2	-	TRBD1	TGCAGCGTGGGGGACAGGGGTGACGCTAACTATGGCTACACCTTC	CSVGDRGDANYGYTF
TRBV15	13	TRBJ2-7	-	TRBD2	TGTGCCACCAGCAGAGGAGCGGGAGATGAGCAGTACTTC	CATSRGAGDEQYF
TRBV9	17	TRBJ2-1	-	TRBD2	TGTGCCAGCAGCGCCCGCGGGGCGGGCGGGGGGGCATATGAGCAGTTCTTC	CASSARGAGGGAYEQFF
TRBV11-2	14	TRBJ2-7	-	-	TGTGCCAGCAGCTTAGATCGTTTTTCCTACGAGCAGTACTTC	CASSLDRFSYEQYF
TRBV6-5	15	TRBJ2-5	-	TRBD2	TGTGCCAGCAGTTACTCAGGCCCGGGAGGGGAGACCCAGTACTTC	CASSYSGPGGETQYF
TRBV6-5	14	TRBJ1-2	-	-	TGTGCCAGCAGTTACCTCACGCCGGGTGGCGGCTACACCTTC	CASSYLTPGGGYTF
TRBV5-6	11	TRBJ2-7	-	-	TGTGCCAGCACCACCATAGGGGAGCAGTACTTC	CASTTIGEQYF
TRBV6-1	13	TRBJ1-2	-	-	TGTGCCAGCAGTGACGGAAGGGACTATGGCTACACCTTC	CASSDGRDYGYTF
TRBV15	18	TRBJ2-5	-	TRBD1	TGTGCCACCAGCAGAGGGCTGACAGGGGCCTCGGGGCAAGAGACCCAGTACTTC	CATSRGLTGASGQETQYF
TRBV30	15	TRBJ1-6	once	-	TGTGCCTGGAGTGCCCTCGCAAGTGGAAAGTCACCCCTCCACTTT	CAWSALASGKSPLHF
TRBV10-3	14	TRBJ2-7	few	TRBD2	TGTGCCATCAAGTTAAAGCGGGAGGGAGATGAGCAGTACTTC	CAIKLKREGDEQYF
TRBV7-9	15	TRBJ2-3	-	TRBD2	TGTGCCAGCAGCGCTAGCGGGGGGGCTCCAGATACGCAGTATTTT	CASSASGGAPDTQYF
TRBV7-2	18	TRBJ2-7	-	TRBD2	TGTGCCAGCAGCTTATTACCCTGGACTAGCGGGAGTTCGAACGAGCAGTACTTC	CASSLLPWTSGSSNEQYF
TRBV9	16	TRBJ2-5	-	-	TGTGCCAGCAGCGTAAATCCACCGGGGGTTGCGGAGACCCAGTACTTC	CASSVNPPGVAETQYF
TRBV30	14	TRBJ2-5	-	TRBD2	TGTGCCTGGAGTCCTAGCGGGGCACAAGAGACCCAGTACTTC	CAWSPSGAQETQYF
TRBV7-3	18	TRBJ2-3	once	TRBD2	TGTGCCAGCAGCCTGACGGTCGAGACTAGCGGTTACACAGATACGCAGTATTTT	CASSLTVETSGYTDTQYF
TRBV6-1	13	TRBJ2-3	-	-	TGTGCCAGCAGTGCCAGGGGGGCAGATACGCAGTATTTT	CASSARGADTQYF
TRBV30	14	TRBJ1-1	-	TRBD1	TGTGCCTGGAGTGAGACAGGGGGAAGGTCTGAAGCTTTCTTT	CAWSETGGRSEAFF
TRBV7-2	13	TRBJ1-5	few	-	TGTGCCAGCAGCCCAGAGGGGAGTCAGCCCCAGCATTTT	CASSPEGSQPQHF
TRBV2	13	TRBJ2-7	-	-	TGTGCCAGCAGTGCAGGGGAGTTCTACGAGCAGTACTTC	CASSAGEFYEQYF
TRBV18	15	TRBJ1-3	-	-	TGTGCCAGCTCGCAAGGCACCGGAGCGGGAAACACCATATATTTT	CASSQGTGAGNTIYF
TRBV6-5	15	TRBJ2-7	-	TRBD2	TGTGCCAGCAGTTCTGCGGGAGGAGGCTCCTACGAGCAGTACTTC	CASSSAGGGSYEQYF
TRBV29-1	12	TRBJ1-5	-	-	TGCAGCGTTGGGGGGCTAGATCAGCCCCAGCATTTT	CSVGGLDQPQHF
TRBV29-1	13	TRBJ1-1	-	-	TGCAGCGTAGGGGGAGTGTTTGGGACTGAAGCTTTCTTT	CSVGGVFGTEAFF
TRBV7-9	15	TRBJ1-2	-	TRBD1	TGTGCCACCGAGACAGGGCAAAGAGCTAACTATGGCTACACCTTC	CATETGQRANYGYTF
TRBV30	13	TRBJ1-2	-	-	TGTGCCTGGAGTGTAGGGACCGGCTATGGCTACACCTTC	CAWSVGTGYGYTF
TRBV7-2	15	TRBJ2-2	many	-	TGTGCCAGCAGCTCTACGACAAGGAACACCGGGGAGCTGTTTTTT	CASSSTTRNTGELFF
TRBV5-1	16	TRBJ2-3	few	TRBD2	TGCGCCAGCAGCTACGGGACTAGCGGGGACACAGATACGCAGTATTTT	CASSYGTSGDTDTQYF
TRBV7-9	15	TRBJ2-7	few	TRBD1	TGTGCCAGCAGCTTAGCCGGACAGGCGATCTACGAGCAGTACTTC	CASSLAGQAIYEQYF
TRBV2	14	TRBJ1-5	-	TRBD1	TGTGCCAGCAGCGGACAGGGGGCTTATCAGCCCCAGCATTTT	CASSGQGAYQPQHF
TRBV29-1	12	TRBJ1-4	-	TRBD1	TGCAGCGCGGGACAGCCTAATGAAAAACTGTTTTTT	CSAGQPNEKLFF
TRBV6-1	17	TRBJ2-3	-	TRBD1	TGTGCCAGCAGTGGCCTACCGCGGACAGGAAGCACAGATACGCAGTATTTT	CASSGLPRTGSTDTQYF
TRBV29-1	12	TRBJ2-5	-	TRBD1	TGCAGCGTTGGGACAGGTTGGGAGACCCAGTACTTC	CSVGTGWETQYF
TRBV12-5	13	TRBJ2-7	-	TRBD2	TGTGCTAGTGCCGCGGGGGGAGTCTACGAGCAGTACTTC	CASAAGGVYEQYF
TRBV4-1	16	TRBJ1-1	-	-	TGCGCCAGCAGCCAAGAAATCCAGGGATGGAACACTGAAGCTTTCTTT	CASSQEIQGWNTEAFF
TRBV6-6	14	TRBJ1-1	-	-	TGTGCCAGCAGTTACTTCGTGCAGAACACTGAAGCTTTCTTT	CASSYFVQNTEAFF
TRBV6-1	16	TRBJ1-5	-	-	TGTGCCAGCAGTGAAGCTGTGCCGGATTTCAATCAGCCCCAGCATTTT	CASSEAVPDFNQPQHF